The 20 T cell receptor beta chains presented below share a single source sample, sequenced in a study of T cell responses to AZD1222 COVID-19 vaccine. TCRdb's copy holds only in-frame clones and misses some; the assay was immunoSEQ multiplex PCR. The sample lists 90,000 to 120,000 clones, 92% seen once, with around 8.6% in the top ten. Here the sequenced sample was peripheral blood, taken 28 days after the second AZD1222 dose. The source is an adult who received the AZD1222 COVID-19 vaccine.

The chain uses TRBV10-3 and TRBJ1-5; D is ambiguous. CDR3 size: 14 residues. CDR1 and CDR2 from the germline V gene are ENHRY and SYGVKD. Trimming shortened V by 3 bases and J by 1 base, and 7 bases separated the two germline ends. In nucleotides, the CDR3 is TGTGCCATCAGTGACGGGGAGAGCAATCAGCCCCAGCATTTT. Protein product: CAISDGESNQPQHF.

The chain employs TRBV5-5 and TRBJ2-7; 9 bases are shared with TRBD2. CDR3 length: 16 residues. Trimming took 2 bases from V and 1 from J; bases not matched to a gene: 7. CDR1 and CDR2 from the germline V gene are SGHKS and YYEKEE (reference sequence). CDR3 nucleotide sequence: TGTGCCAGCAGCTTAGCGGGGGGCAGAAATTCCTACGAGCAGTACTTC. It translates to CASSLAGGRNSYEQYF.

The CDR3 DNA sequence: TGTGCCAGCAGCCAAGATGTCACTAGGACCTATGGCTACACCTTC. It encodes CASSQDVTRTYGYTF. V and J are TRBV14 and TRBJ1-2; D is unclear. Trimming stripped 0 bases from V and 4 bases from J, with 12 bases between. In germline, CDR1 is SGHDN, CDR2 FVKESK. The length of the CDR3 is 15 residues.

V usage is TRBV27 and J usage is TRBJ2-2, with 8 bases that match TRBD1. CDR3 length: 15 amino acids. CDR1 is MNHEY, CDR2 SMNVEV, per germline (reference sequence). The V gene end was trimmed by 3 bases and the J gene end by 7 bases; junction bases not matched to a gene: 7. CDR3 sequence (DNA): TGTGCCAGCAGTTTCACCAGGGGGCGCGGCGGGGAGCTGTTTTTT. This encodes CASSFTRGRGGELFF.

The CDR3 sequence: CASSLRQGGNTIYF. The CDR3 bases are TGTGCCAGCAGCTTGAGACAGGGGGGAAACACCATATATTTT. The rearrangement uses TRBV5-5 and TRBJ1-3; TRBD1 matches at 8 bases. The CDR3 consists of 14 residues. Per germline, CDR1 SGHKS and CDR2 YYEKEE (reference sequence). Trimming cost V 1 base and J 4 bases; bases outside gene matches: 1.

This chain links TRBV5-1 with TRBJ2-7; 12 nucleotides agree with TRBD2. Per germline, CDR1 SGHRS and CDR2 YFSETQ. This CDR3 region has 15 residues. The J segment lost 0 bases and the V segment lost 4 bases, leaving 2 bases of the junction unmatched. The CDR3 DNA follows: TGCGCCAGCAGCCAGACTAGCGGGAGCTCCTACGAGCAGTACTTC. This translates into CASSQTSGSSYEQYF. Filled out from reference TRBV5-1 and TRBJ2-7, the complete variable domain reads KAGVTQTPRYLIKTRGQQVTLSCSPISGHRSVSWYQQTPGQGLQFLFEYFSETQRNKGNFPGRFSGRQFSNSRSEMNVSTLELGDSALYLCASSQTSGSSYEQYFGPGTRLTVT.

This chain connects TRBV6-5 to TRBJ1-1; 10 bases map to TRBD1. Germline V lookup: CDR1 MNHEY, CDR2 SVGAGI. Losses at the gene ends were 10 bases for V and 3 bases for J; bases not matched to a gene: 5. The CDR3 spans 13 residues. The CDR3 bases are TGTGCCACCCAAGGACAGGGGGACACTGAAGCTTTCTTT. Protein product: CATQGQGDTEAFF.

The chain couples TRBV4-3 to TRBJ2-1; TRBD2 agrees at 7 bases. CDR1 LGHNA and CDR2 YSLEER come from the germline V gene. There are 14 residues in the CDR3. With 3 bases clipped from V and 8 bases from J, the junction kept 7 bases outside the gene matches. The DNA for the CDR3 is TGCGCCAGCAGCCAGAGCCGGGGGGATGATGAGCAGTTCTTC. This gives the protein CASSQSRGDDEQFF.

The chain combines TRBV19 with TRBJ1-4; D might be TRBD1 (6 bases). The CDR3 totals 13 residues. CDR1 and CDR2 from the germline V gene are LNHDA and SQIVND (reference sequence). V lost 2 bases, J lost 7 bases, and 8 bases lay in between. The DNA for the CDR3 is TGTGCCAGTAGTATAAAGGGGGTTGAAAAACTGTTTTTT. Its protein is CASSIKGVEKLFF.

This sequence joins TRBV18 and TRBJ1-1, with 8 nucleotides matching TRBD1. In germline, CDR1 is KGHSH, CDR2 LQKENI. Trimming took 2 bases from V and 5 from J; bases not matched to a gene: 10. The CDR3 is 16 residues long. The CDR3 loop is CASSPSNGQGRTEAFF. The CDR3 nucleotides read TGTGCCAGCTCACCATCGAATGGACAGGGTCGAACTGAAGCTTTCTTT.

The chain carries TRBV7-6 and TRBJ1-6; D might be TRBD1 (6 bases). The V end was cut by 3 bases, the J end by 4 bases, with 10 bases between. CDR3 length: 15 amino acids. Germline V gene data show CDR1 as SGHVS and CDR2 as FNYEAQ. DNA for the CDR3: TGTGCCAGCAGCTTCGGCAGGGGATATAATTCACCCCTCCACTTT. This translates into CASSFGRGYNSPLHF. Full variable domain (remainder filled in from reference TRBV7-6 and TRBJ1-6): GAGVSQSPRYKVTKRGQDVALRCDPISGHVSLYWYRQALGQGPEFLTYFNYEAQQDKSGLPNDRFSAERPEGSISTLTIQRTEQRDSAMYRCASSFGRGYNSPLHFGNGTRLTVT.

CDR3 region: CASSQWTGDSTEAFF. Here the CDR3 DNA reads TGTGCCAGCAGTCAGTGGACAGGCGACAGCACTGAAGCTTTCTTT. The chain combines TRBV6-2 or TRBV6-3 with TRBJ1-1; 7 bases are shared with TRBD1. This CDR3 region has 15 residues. In germline, CDR1 is MNHEY, CDR2 SVGEGT. With 5 bases clipped from V and 4 bases from J, the junction kept 10 bases outside the gene matches.

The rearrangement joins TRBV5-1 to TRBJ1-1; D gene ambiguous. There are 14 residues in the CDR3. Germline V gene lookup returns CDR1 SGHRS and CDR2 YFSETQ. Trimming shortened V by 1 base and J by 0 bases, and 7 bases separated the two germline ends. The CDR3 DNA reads TGCGCCAGCAGCTTGCTTCGGGTGAACACTGAAGCTTTCTTT. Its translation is CASSLLRVNTEAFF.

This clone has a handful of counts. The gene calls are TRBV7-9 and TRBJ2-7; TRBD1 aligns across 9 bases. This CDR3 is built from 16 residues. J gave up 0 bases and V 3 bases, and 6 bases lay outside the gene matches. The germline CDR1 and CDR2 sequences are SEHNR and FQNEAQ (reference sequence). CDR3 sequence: CASSFGTGFTSYEQYF. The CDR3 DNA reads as TGTGCCAGCAGCTTCGGGACAGGGTTCACCTCCTACGAGCAGTACTTC.

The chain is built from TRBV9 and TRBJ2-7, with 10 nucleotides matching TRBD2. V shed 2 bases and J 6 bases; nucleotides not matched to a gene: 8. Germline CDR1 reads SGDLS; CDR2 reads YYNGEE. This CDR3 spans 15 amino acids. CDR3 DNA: TGTGCCAGCAGCGTCAGCAGCGGGGGGGCTTCCGAGCAGTACTTC. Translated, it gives CASSVSSGGASEQYF.

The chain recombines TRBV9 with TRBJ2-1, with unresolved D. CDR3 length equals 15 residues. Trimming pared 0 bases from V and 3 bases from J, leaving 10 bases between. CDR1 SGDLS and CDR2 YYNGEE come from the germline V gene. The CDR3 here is CASSVGDGSYNEQFF. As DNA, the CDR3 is TGTGCCAGCAGCGTAGGGGATGGTAGCTACAATGAGCAGTTCTTC.

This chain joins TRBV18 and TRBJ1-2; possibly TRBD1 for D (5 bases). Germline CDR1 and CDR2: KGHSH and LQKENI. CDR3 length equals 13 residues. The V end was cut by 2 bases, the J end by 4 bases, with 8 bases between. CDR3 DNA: TGTGCCAGCTCACCAAGCGGGGGCTATGGCTACACCTTC. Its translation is CASSPSGGYGYTF.

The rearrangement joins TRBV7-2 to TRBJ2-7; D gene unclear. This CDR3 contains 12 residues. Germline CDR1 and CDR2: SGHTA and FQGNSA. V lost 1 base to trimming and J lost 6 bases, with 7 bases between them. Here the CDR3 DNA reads TGTGCCAGCAGCTTAGTTCTTGCCGAGCAGTACTTC. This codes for CASSLVLAEQYF.

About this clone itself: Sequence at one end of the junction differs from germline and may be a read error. The CDR3 coding sequence is TGCGCCAGCACTCAATCGGCCGGGAAGGACGAAAAACTGTTTTTT. Its translation is CASTQSAGKDEKLFF. The V and J genes are TRBV23-1 and TRBJ1-4; no clear D gene. Being an ORF, TRBV23-1 has a function that is uncertain. The CDR3 contains 15 residues.

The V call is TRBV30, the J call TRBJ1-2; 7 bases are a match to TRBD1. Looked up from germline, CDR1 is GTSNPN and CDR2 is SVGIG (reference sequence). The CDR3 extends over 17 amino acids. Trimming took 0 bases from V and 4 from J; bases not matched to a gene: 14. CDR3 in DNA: TGTGCCTGGAGTGTAGTTACAGGGGTGGGAATCAGCTATGGCTACACCTTC. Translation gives CAWSVVTGVGISYGYTF.